This record covers a single T cell receptor beta chain. Antigen specificity is unknown. With V trimmed by 4 bases and J by 0 bases, 8 bases remained unmatched. The CDR3 totals 18 residues. The germline CDR1 and CDR2 sequences are SGHRS and YFSETQ. PCR amplification relied on 60 Vbeta primers (plus 13 Jbeta primers). Assay: immunoSEQ multiplex PCR; the TCRdb copy retains only in-frame clones and omits some. The table records about 160,000 clones, around 80% of them present only once. These data are taken from a study of cytomegalovirus exposure and HLA in healthy donors. Study-wide results and limits: Across all donors, roughly uniform sequencing depth was an assumption of the presence/absence analyses.

This receptor was obtained from a male donor in good health and CMV-seropositive. The sequencing input was PBMCs. The chain carries TRBV5-1 and TRBJ2-6; 9 nucleotides align to TRBD1. CDR3 coding DNA: TGCGCCAGCAGCACGCCCGGGACAGGGAGCTCTGGGGCCAACGTCCTGACTTTC. This encodes CASSTPGTGSSGANVLTF.